The source of this T cell receptor (beta chain) is a study of blood T cell repertoires in COVID-19 (dated by TCRdb to the early 2020s). For the study in its entirety: The collaborator samples originated in the United States, Italy and Spain and spanned the acute and convalescent phases of COVID-19. Samples were obtained from the ongoing ImmuneRACE study (first 160 participants) and from some 1,300 subjects provided by 6 global collaborators. Where available, HLA class I and class II types were taken from metadata supplied by the sample provider and were not determined by assay-based typing. The material from the prospective study consisted of cDNA or gDNA derived from T cells, B-cell-depleted T cells, or PBMCs. Deeply sampled blood TCRbeta repertoires from subjects exposed to, actively infected with, or recovered from COVID-19 were included in the dataset. Sample metadata almost always included a de-identified subject ID, COVID-19 status, age in years and sex. A freely available public database, intended as a resource for researchers studying the immune response to SARS-CoV-2, is where the repertoires were released.

What the work shows at the level of the full study, not this receptor alone: The quantity of clinical and demographic metadata differed by source and by participant and was supplied without curation.

TCRbeta CDR3 regions were amplified from genomic DNA by means of the immunoSEQ Assay, a bias-controlled multiplex PCR. As for how the authors treated the data: The number of nucleated cells in each sample was estimated by amplification of reference gene primers within the assay. To quantify the absolute abundance of each unique TCRbeta CDR3 rearrangement, sequence reads were collapsed and filtered. Productive Simpson clonality was computed per sample as the square root of Simpson's diversity index over productive rearrangements. In its TCRdb copy, this immuneACCESS table keeps in-frame sequences only and misses some clones. Where compared with another copy, unresolved V genes explain less than half of these, and the others have no known cause. The DNA was the basis for D and trimming; V, J and clone size are from that table. In all, the sample holds about 35,000 clones, and 83% of those were seen once. The ten largest clonotypes hold approximately 4% of the sample.

V loses 3 bases, J loses 5 bases, and the germline ends lie 16 bases apart. The CDR3 holds 15 amino acids from the cysteine to the phenylalanine. The sequence is cut down to CDR3 DNA, 45 bases in frame from base 1. The germline V gene (reference sequence) provides CDR1 SEHNR and CDR2 FQNEAQ. Each collaborating institution followed its own protocols to collect whole blood in K2EDTA tubes. For TCRbeta analysis, collaborator samples were shipped as frozen whole blood, as isolated PBMCs, or as DNA extracted from either sample type. For this clone: Its specific antigen is unknown. Base qualities are not provided; no much larger clone lies one nucleotide away.

The V and J genes are TRBV7-9 and TRBJ2-5, and TRBD1 may be the D gene, going by 6 matching bases. The receptor was derived from a man between 45 and 60 years old with acute or convalescent COVID-19. The sequencing sample was made of peripheral blood. The nucleotide sequence is given as TGTGCCAGCAGCTTCCGACAGGTGATGGAGGAGACCCAGTACTTC. The encoded protein is CASSFRQVMEETQYF.